A single sample is the source of the 7 T cell receptor beta chains below, sequenced in a study of graft-versus-host responses after intestinal transplantation. The repertoire was sequenced with immunoSEQ multiplex PCR; TCRdb's copy has only in-frame clones and lacks some. The profile covers 84,000 or so clones, with over 75% appearing a single time and around 8.6% taken by the ten largest. No cognate antigen is known for these TCRs. Sequenced material: unstimulated CD8+ T cells sorted from spleen or lymph node cells, taken before transplant. These receptors were obtained from a human donor who was the organ donor for an intestinal transplant.

The chain carries TRBV27 and TRBJ1-2; a weak D match, TRBD1 (5 bases). The V end lost 4 bases, the J end lost 1 base, and 13 bases lay between the germline ends. Germline V gives CDR1 MNHEY, CDR2 SMNVEV (reference sequence). CDR3 length: 15 residues. This CDR3 is CASSYGTGNNYGYTF. Written as DNA, the CDR3 is TGTGCCAGCAGTTACGGAACAGGCAATAACTATGGCTACACCTTC.

The J gene is TRBJ1-6, the V gene TRBV27; D gene ambiguous. Germline lookup yields CDR1 MNHEY and CDR2 SMNVEV (reference sequence). Deletions cut 1 base from V and 8 bases from J, with 6 bases between. The CDR3 has 13 amino acids. CDR3 coding DNA: TGTGCCAGCAGTTTATACGGCCATTCACCCCTCCACTTT. This translates into CASSLYGHSPLHF.

In regard to this clone: Other DNA sequences in the sample encode the same CDR3. The chain has TRBV5-1 and TRBJ2-7; D remains unclear. The germline gives CDR1 SGHRS, CDR2 YFSETQ. V was pared by 5 bases and J by 0 bases, with 9 bases between. CDR3 length: 13 residues. The CDR3 loop is CASSLTASYEQYF. For the CDR3, the DNA is TGCGCCAGCAGTTTGACGGCCTCCTACGAGCAGTACTTC.

The chain couples TRBV13 to TRBJ2-3, with a tentative D call TRBD2 (5 bases). This CDR3 spans 15 amino acids. V lost 11 bases, J lost 0 bases, and 18 bases lay in between. Germline values: CDR1 PRHDT, CDR2 FYEKMQ (reference sequence). The CDR3: CASMSRGTSTDTQYF. The CDR3 nucleotides are TGTGCCTCCATGTCCCGGGGAACTAGCACAGATACGCAGTATTTT.

This clone was observed a few times. V usage is TRBV6-5 and J usage is TRBJ2-7; TRBD1 aligns across 7 bases. The CDR3 is made up of 14 amino acids. The V and J ends lost 5 bases and 7 bases, in that order; junction bases with no gene match: 11. CDR1 is MNHEY and CDR2 is SVGAGI in the germline V gene. The CDR3 loop is CASSEGQVAREQYF. The CDR3 coding sequence is TGTGCCAGCAGTGAAGGACAGGTGGCTCGGGAGCAGTACTTC.

V and J are TRBV9 and TRBJ1-6; unclear D gene. Trimming pared 0 bases from V and 10 bases from J, leaving 11 bases between. The CDR3 is 14 amino acids. Germline V lookup: CDR1 SGDLS, CDR2 YYNGEE. The CDR3 DNA sequence: TGTGCCAGCAGCGTAGCGGGAGTGGGATCACCCCTCCACTTT. The encoded protein is CASSVAGVGSPLHF.

The gene calls are TRBV15 and TRBJ1-5, with D tentatively TRBD1 (6 bases). The CDR3 extends over 15 amino acids. V shed 5 bases and J shed 5 bases, with 16 bases lying between them. Germline CDR1 and CDR2: LNHNV and YYDKDF (reference sequence). The CDR3 nucleotides read TGTGCCACCAGCGGAACCGGGACATACTATCAGCCCCAGCATTTT. It translates to CATSGTGTYYQPQHF.